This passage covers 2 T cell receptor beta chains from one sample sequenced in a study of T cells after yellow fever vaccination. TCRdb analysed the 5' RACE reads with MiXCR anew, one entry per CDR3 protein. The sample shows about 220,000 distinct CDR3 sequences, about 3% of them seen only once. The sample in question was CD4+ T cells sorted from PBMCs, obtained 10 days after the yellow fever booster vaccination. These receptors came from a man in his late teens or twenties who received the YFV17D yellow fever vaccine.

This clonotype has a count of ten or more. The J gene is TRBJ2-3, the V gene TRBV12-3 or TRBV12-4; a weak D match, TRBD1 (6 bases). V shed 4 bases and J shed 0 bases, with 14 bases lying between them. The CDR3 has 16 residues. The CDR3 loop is CASSSYPQGSTDTQYF. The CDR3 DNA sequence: TGTGCCAGCAGTTCCTACCCACAGGGCAGCACAGATACGCAGTATTTT.

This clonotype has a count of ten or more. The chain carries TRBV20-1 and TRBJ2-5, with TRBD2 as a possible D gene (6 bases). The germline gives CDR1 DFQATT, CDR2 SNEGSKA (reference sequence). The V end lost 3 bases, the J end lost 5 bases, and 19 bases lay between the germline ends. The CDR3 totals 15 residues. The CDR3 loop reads CSASLVGSLAETQYF. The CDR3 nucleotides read TGCAGTGCTAGTTTAGTCGGGAGCTTGGCTGAGACCCAGTACTTC.